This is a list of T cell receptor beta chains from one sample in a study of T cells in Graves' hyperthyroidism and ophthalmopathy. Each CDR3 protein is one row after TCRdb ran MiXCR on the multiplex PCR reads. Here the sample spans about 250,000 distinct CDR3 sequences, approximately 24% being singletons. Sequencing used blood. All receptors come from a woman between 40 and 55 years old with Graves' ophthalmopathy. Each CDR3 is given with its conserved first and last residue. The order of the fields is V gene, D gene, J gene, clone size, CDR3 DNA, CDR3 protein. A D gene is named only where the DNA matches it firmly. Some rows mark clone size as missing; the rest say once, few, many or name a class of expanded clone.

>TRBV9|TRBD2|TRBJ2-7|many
TGTGCCAGCAGCGTAGATGGGACTAGCTTCAACGAGCAGTACTTC
CASSVDGTSFNEQYF
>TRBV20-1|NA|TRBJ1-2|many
TGCAGTGCTAGGCACACCGTTATTGGCTACACCTTC
CSARHTVIGYTF
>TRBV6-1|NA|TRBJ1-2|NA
TGTGCCAGCAGTGGACAGGAAGCTCTTGGCTACACCTTC
CASSGQEALGYTF
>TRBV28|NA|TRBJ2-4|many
TGTGCCGGGGGGGGCCAAATAGCCAAAAACATTCAGTACTTC
CAGGGQIAKNIQYF
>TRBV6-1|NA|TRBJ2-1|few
TGTGCCAGCAGTGTCCTCCCGATTGCAGATGAGCAGTTCTTC
CASSVLPIADEQFF
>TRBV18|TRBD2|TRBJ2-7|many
TGTGCCAGCTCACCACCCCCTAGCGGGTACTCCTACGAGCAGTACTTC
CASSPPPSGYSYEQYF
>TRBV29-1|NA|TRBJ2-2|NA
TGCAGCGTTGGCCCTGTAGGGTACCCGAACACCGGGGAGCTGTTTTTT
CSVGPVGYPNTGELFF
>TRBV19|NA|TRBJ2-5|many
TGTGCCAGTACCCGGAAGATAGGAGAGACCCAGTACTTC
CASTRKIGETQYF
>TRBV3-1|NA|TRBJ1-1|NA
TGTGCCAGCAGCCCCGGTGGGGCGAACACTGAAGCTTTCTTT
CASSPGGANTEAFF
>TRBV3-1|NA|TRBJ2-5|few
TGTGCCAGCAGCCACGGTAGGGATTGGATAAAAGAGACCCAGTACTTC
CASSHGRDWIKETQYF
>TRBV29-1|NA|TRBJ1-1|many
TGCAGCGTTGAAAATCTCCGCAGGACTGAAGCTTTCTTT
CSVENLRRTEAFF
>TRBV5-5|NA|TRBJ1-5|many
TGTGCCAGCAGCGAAGGGGTACCTTATCAGCCCCAGCATTTT
CASSEGVPYQPQHF
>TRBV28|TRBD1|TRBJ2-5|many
TGTGCCAGCAGCTCAGGGGGCCAAAAACAAGAGACCCAGTACTTC
CASSSGGQKQETQYF
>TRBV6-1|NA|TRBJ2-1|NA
TGTGCCAGCACTCAGTGGGGATCCGAGCAGTTCTTC
CASTQWGSEQFF
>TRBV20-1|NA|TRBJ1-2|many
TGCAGTGCTAGAGCCATGGACACAGACTTATATGGCTACACCTTC
CSARAMDTDLYGYTF
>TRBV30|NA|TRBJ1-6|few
TGTGCCCGGGCTCAGACGTCGAGCTCCTATAATTCACCCCTCCACTTT
CARAQTSSSYNSPLHF
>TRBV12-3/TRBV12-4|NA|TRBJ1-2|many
TGTGCCAGCAGTTTAGCGCGCCCTACGGGCTATGGCTACACCTTC
CASSLARPTGYGYTF
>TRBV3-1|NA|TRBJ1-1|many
TGTGCCAGCCGACAGTCGAACACTGAAGCTTTCTTT
CASRQSNTEAFF
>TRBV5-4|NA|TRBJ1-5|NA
TGTGCCAGCAGCTTGGTCTCCAGGGGACGCGGCAATCAGCCCCAGCATTTT
CASSLVSRGRGNQPQHF
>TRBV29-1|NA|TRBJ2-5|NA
TGCAGCGTGGCAGGGACCTCATACCAAGAGACCCAGTACTTC
CSVAGTSYQETQYF
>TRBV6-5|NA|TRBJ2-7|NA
TGTGCCAGCAGTTTGGACACCTTTCATCGCTACGAGCAGTACTTC
CASSLDTFHRYEQYF
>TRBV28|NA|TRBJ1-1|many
TGTGCCAGCAGTACCCCAGGGAACACTGAAGCTTTCTTT
CASSTPGNTEAFF
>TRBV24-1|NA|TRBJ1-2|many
TGTGCCACCAGTGATTCGGGCACAGGGTATGGCTACACCTTC
CATSDSGTGYGYTF